Listed below are T cell receptor beta chains from one sample, sequenced in a study of blood T cell repertoires in COVID-19. TCRdb keeps only in-frame clones here, not all; method: immunoSEQ multiplex PCR. The sample records about 410,000 clones, around 91% being singletons. Input material: peripheral blood. The receptors stem from a woman aged 40-49 years with COVID-19, enrolled during active disease. Each CDR3 is given with its conserved first and last residue. D genes are given only for firm matches. Not every row has a clone size; where given, it reads once, few, many or a size class.

clone_size,v_call,j_call,d_call,cdr3_aa,cdr3_nt
-,TRBV11-2,TRBJ1-2,TRBD1,CASSVDRGNYGYTF,TGTGCCAGCAGCGTGGACAGGGGAAACTATGGCTACACCTTC
once,TRBV10-2,TRBJ2-7,TRBD2,CASSGRAHSYEQYF,TGCGCCAGCAGCGGGAGGGCCCACTCCTACGAGCAGTACTTC
-,TRBV29-1,TRBJ2-3,TRBD2,CSVERAGTIIF,TGCAGCGTTGAGCGAGCGGGGACTATCATATTT
-,TRBV5-5,TRBJ1-5,-,CASSATNSNQPQHF,TGTGCCAGCAGCGCGACAAATAGCAATCAGCCCCAGCATTTT
-,TRBV29-1,TRBJ1-1,-,CSGGTATNTEAFF,TGCAGCGGCGGGACCGCAACGAACACTGAAGCTTTCTTT
-,TRBV13,TRBJ1-1,TRBD1,CASRYGQGISEAFF,TGTGCCAGCAGATACGGACAGGGGATTTCTGAAGCTTTCTTT
-,TRBV11-2,TRBJ1-3,-,CASSGTGSSGNTIYF,TGTGCCAGCAGCGGAACAGGGAGCTCTGGAAACACCATATATTTT
once,TRBV6-4,TRBJ2-7,TRBD2,CASSDPSGRGYEQYF,TGTGCCAGCAGTGATCCTAGCGGGAGGGGATACGAGCAGTACTTC
-,TRBV6-6,TRBJ1-2,-,CASSSLERGFYTF,TGTGCCAGCAGTTCCCTCGAGAGGGGGTTTTACACCTTC
-,TRBV5-1,TRBJ2-1,TRBD1,CASSLGGTDHNEQFF,TGCGCCAGCAGCTTGGGGGGGACAGATCACAATGAGCAGTTCTTC
-,TRBV19,TRBJ2-1,TRBD2,CASTTLLAGRHNEQFF,TGTGCCAGTACCACCTTACTAGCGGGGCGTCACAATGAGCAGTTCTTC
-,TRBV6-5,TRBJ1-2,TRBD1,CASSPRGRSGYTF,TGTGCCAGCAGCCCCAGGGGGCGGAGTGGCTACACCTTC
-,TRBV27,TRBJ1-2,-,CASSLEKGNNYGYTF,TGTGCCAGCAGTTTAGAAAAGGGGAACAACTATGGCTACACCTTC
-,TRBV18,TRBJ2-5,TRBD1,CASSPWTGGAQTQYF,TGTGCCAGCTCACCGTGGACAGGGGGCGCACAGACCCAGTACTTC
few,TRBV3-1/TRBV3-2,TRBJ1-4,-,CASSQVGGGEEKLFF,TGTGCCAGCAGCCAAGTAGGAGGGGGGGAAGAAAAACTGTTTTTT
-,TRBV4-1,TRBJ2-7,-,CASSQGGSNAYEQYF,TGCGCCAGCAGTCAAGGTGGGAGTAACGCCTACGAGCAGTACTTC
-,TRBV16,TRBJ2-4,TRBD1,CASSQYPGGENIQYF,TGTGCCAGCAGCCAGTACCCAGGGGGAGAAAACATTCAGTACTTC
-,TRBV6-5,TRBJ1-3,-,CASSFRLSFGNTIYF,TGTGCCAGCAGTTTCCGGTTGAGTTTCGGAAACACCATATATTTT
-,TRBV6-2/TRBV6-3,TRBJ2-5,-,CASSGVRGGGVFQETQYF,TGTGCCAGCAGTGGGGTACGGGGTGGAGGCGTATTCCAAGAGACCCAGTACTTC
-,TRBV28,TRBJ1-6,TRBD1,CASTDPGTGVYNSPLHF,TGTGCCAGCACCGACCCAGGGACAGGGGTCTATAATTCACCCCTCCACTTT
-,TRBV2,TRBJ1-5,-,CASSEASGFNQPQHF,TGTGCCAGCAGTGAAGCGTCAGGCTTTAATCAGCCCCAGCATTTT
-,TRBV14,TRBJ1-2,-,CASSSGTFYGYTF,TGTGCCAGCAGTTCGGGTACCTTCTATGGCTACACCTTC
-,TRBV7-9,TRBJ1-1,-,CASSSQGTSAEAFF,TGTGCCAGCAGCTCACAGGGCACCTCCGCTGAAGCTTTCTTT
few,TRBV30,TRBJ1-1,-,CAWSVIRGQTEAFF,TGTGCCTGGAGTGTAATTCGGGGTCAGACTGAAGCTTTCTTT
-,TRBV4-3,TRBJ2-3,-,CASSQGWEDTQYF,TGCGCCAGCAGCCAAGGTTGGGAGGATACGCAGTATTTT
once,TRBV7-2,TRBJ2-7,TRBD2,CASSLAVAGSSYEQYF,TGTGCCAGCAGCTTAGCCGTAGCGGGAAGCTCCTACGAGCAGTACTTC
-,TRBV28,TRBJ1-1,-,CASSLGGTRTEAFF,TGTGCCAGCAGTTTAGGGGGGACCCGCACTGAAGCTTTCTTT
-,TRBV6-2/TRBV6-3,TRBJ2-7,TRBD1,CASSRPGQMSYEQYF,TGTGCCAGCAGCAGACCGGGACAGATGAGTTACGAGCAGTACTTC
-,TRBV15,TRBJ1-2,TRBD1,CATSRNTGGEYGYTF,TGTGCCACCAGCCGTAATACAGGGGGTGAATATGGCTACACCTTC
-,TRBV5-1,TRBJ1-1,TRBD1,CASSLQTGTENTEAFF,TGCGCCAGCAGCCTACAGACCGGGACAGAGAACACTGAAGCTTTCTTT
-,TRBV28,TRBJ1-6,-,CASVLLGMGNSPLHF,TGTGCCAGCGTCCTTCTCGGGATGGGGAATTCACCCCTCCACTTT
few,TRBV4-1,TRBJ1-2,-,CASSQVLGAYGYTF,TGCGCCAGCAGCCAAGTGTTGGGGGCGTATGGCTACACCTTC
-,TRBV6-2/TRBV6-3,TRBJ2-5,-,CASSYSAIIQETQYF,TGTGCCAGCAGTTACAGTGCGATAATTCAAGAGACCCAGTACTTC
-,TRBV5-8,TRBJ1-1,TRBD1,CASSYPQGAETEAFF,TGTGCCAGCAGCTATCCCCAGGGGGCGGAAACTGAAGCTTTCTTT
-,TRBV30,TRBJ2-3,-,CAWSDTGIDTQYF,TGTGCCTGGAGCGATACAGGGATAGATACGCAGTATTTT
-,TRBV5-3,TRBJ2-3,TRBD1,CARSKGQGGDTQYF,TGTGCCAGAAGCAAAGGACAGGGTGGGGATACGCAGTATTTT
-,TRBV6-5,TRBJ1-6,-,CASRRDLGYSPLHF,TGTGCCAGCAGGCGGGACCTTGGTTATTCACCCCTCCACTTT
-,TRBV5-1,TRBJ1-6,TRBD1,CASSLTGQGGSPLHF,TGCGCCAGCAGCTTGACCGGACAGGGAGGATCACCCCTCCACTTT
-,TRBV24-1,TRBJ2-1,TRBD1,CATSDNRHGTGDYNEQFF,TGTGCCACCAGTGATAATCGGCACGGGACAGGGGACTACAATGAGCAGTTCTTC
-,TRBV27,TRBJ1-2,-,CASSFHRTNYGYTF,TGTGCCAGCAGTTTCCACAGGACTAACTATGGCTACACCTTC
-,TRBV5-1,TRBJ1-5,TRBD1,CASSLDRGHGQPQHF,TGCGCCAGCAGCTTGGACAGGGGGCATGGTCAGCCCCAGCATTTT
-,TRBV27,TRBJ1-6,-,CASSFGRKNSPLHF,TGTGCCAGCAGTTTTGGCAGGAAGAATTCACCCCTCCACTTT
-,TRBV15,TRBJ2-3,-,CATSWGAGGVADTQYF,TGTGCCACCAGCTGGGGGGCAGGGGGAGTGGCAGATACGCAGTATTTT
-,TRBV28,TRBJ2-7,-,CASSPQIRGEQYF,TGTGCCAGCAGTCCCCAAATTAGAGGCGAGCAGTACTTC
-,TRBV14,TRBJ1-2,-,CASSQELGTREGYTF,TGTGCCAGCAGCCAAGAGTTGGGGACAAGAGAGGGCTACACCTTC
-,TRBV14,TRBJ1-4,-,CASSQSFATNEKLFF,TGTGCCAGCAGCCAATCTTTTGCAACTAATGAAAAACTGTTTTTT
-,TRBV6-2/TRBV6-3,TRBJ2-2,-,CASSSLLSTGELFF,TGTGCCAGCAGTTCCCTTTTGAGCACCGGGGAGCTGTTTTTT